Sequencing of this TCR beta chain was carried out in a study of a mutant IDH1 vaccine in newly diagnosed glioma. Study details: Initiation of the vaccine course occurred 4-6 weeks after radiotherapy alone, or alongside temozolomide cycles.

CDR3 size: 15 residues. Germline V lookup: CDR1 SGHAT, CDR2 FQNNGV. Trimming took 5 bases from V and 3 from J, leaving 17 bases between them. This clone has just one count. No antigen is known for it. Time point meaning: week 23, last vaccination. A 20-mer mutant IDH1 peptide at 300 ug was injected subcutaneously with topical imiquimod. Assay: immunoSEQ multiplex PCR; the TCRdb copy retains only in-frame clones and omits some. The top ten hold 6.5% to 9.5% of the sample, which has around 56,000 clones, roughly three quarters seen once. The sequencing here drew on PBMCs, taken from a glioma patient whose treatment included an IDH1 peptide vaccine. This TCR came from a woman aged 40 to 50 with glioma. Some clones in this sample may be carry-over from other donors' samples. The rearrangement joins TRBV11-2 to TRBJ2-7; D not certain. CDR3 sequence: CASSPELGLNYEQYF. CDR3 nucleotides: TGTGCCAGCAGCCCTGAACTGGGTTTAAACTACGAGCAGTACTTC.